These 3 T cell receptor beta chains were sequenced from one sample in a study of T and B cells in COVID-19 patients. Multiplex PCR with BIOMED2 TRB-A/B primer pools amplified TRB rearrangements. Via MiXCR, TCRdb re-called the multiplex PCR reads, giving one row per CDR3 protein. Found here are several thousand distinct CDR3 sequences, approximately 22% of them singletons; the top ten hold about 3.6%. Blood genomic DNA input for TRB amplification was roughly 250-550 ng. The sequenced sample was blood. These receptors all stem from a human donor who had recovered from COVID-19.

The CDR3: CASGLVPGGGARNEQFF. The CDR3 region has the DNA TGTGCTAGTGGTTTGGTACCGGGCGGGGGGGCCCGGAATGAGCAGTTCTTC. This chain uses TRBV12-3 or TRBV12-4 with TRBJ2-1; 9 bases map to TRBD2. The CDR3 is made up of 17 amino acids.

This clonotype is medium-sized (0.01 to 0.1%). The J gene is TRBJ1-5, the V gene TRBV6-5; no firm D call. The CDR3 is 13 residues long. CDR1 and CDR2 (germline): MNHEY, SVGAGI. Deletions cut 8 bases from V and 0 bases from J, with 8 bases between. The CDR3 nucleotides are TGTGCCAGCCAGAGGGATAGCAATCAGCCCCAGCATTTT. This sequence encodes CASQRDSNQPQHF.

This clonotype has a count of ten or more. The chain joins TRBV10-3 to TRBJ2-6; a possible D gene is TRBD1 (6 bases). This CDR3 has 14 amino acids. Germline CDR1 reads ENHRY; CDR2 reads SYGVKD. V lost 11 bases to trimming and J lost 0 bases, with 11 bases between them. The DNA for the CDR3 is TGTGCCGCACACAGGGACTCTGGGGCCAACGTCCTGACTTTC. It codes for CAAHRDSGANVLTF.